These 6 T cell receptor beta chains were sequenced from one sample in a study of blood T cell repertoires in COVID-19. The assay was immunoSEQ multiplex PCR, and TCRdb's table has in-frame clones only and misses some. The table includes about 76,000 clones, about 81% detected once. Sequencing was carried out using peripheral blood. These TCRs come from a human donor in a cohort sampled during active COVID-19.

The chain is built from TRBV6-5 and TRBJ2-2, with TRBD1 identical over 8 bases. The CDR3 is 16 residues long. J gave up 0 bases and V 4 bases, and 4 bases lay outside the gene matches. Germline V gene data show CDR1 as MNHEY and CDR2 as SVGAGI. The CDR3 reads CASSSKQGANTGELFF. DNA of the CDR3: TGTGCCAGCAGTTCCAAACAGGGGGCGAACACCGGGGAGCTGTTTTTT.

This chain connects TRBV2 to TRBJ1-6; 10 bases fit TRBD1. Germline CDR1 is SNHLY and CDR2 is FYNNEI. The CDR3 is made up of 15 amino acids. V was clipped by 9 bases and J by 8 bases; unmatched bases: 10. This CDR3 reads CARAPRDRGDSPLHF. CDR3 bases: TGTGCCAGAGCCCCCCGGGACAGGGGAGATTCACCCCTCCACTTT.

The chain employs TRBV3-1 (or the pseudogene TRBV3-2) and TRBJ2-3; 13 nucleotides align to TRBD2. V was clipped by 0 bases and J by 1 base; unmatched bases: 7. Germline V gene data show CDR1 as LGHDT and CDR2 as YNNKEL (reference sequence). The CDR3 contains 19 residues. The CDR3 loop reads CASSQDLFGLAGGTDTQYF. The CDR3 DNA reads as TGTGCCAGCAGCCAAGATCTTTTTGGACTAGCGGGGGGCACAGATACGCAGTATTTT.

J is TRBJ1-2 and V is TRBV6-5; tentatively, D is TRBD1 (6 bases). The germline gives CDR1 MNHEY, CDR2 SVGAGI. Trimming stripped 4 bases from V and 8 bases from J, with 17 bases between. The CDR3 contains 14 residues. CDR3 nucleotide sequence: TGTGCCAGCAGTTTTCCGGGACACCACGGGGGCTACACCTTC. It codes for CASSFPGHHGGYTF.

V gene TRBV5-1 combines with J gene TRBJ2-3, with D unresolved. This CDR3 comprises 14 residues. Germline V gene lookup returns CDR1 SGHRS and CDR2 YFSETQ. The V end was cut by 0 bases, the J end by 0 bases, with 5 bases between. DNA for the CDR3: TGCGCCAGCAGCTTGGAGCCTAGCACAGATACGCAGTATTTT. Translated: CASSLEPSTDTQYF.

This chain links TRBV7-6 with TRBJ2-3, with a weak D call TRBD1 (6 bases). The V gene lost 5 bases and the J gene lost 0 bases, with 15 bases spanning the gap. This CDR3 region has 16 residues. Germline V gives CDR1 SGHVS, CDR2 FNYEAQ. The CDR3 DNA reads TGTGCCAGCAGCGCCCAGGGGCGGACTAGCACAGATACGCAGTATTTT. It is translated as CASSAQGRTSTDTQYF.